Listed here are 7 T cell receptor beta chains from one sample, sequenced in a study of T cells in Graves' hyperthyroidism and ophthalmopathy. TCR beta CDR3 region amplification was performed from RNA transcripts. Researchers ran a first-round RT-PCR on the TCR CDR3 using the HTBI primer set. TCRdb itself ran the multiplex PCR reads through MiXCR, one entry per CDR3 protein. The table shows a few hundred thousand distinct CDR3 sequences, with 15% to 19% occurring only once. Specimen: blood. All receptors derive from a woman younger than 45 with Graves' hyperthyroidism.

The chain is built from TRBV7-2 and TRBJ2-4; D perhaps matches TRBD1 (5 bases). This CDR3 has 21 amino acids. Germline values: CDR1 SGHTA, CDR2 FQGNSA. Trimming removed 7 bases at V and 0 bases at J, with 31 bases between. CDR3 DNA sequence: TGTGCCAGCACCTTCCATAGCCCCGCAGGGTCTACCTTTCTAGCCAAAAACATTCAGTACTTC. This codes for CASTFHSPAGSTFLAKNIQYF.

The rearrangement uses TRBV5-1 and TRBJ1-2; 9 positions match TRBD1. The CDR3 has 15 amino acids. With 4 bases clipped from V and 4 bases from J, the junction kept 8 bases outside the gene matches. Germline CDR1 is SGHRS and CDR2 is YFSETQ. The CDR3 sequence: CASSPGQGSSYGYTF. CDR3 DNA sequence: TGCGCCAGCAGCCCCGGACAGGGGAGCAGCTATGGCTACACCTTC.

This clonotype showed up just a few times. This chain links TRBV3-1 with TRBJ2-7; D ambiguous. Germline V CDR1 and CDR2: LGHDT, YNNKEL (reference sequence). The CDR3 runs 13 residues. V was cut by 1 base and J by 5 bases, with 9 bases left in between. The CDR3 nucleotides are TGTGCCAGCAGCCAAGGGAACTCGAACGAGCAGTACTTC. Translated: CASSQGNSNEQYF.

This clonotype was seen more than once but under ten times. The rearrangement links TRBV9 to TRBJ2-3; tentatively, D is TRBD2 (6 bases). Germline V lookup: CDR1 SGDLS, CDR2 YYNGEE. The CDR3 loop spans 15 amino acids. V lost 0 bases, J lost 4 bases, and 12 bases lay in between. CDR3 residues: CASSVGGMESDTQYF. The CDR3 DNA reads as TGTGCCAGCAGCGTAGGCGGGATGGAATCAGATACGCAGTATTTT.

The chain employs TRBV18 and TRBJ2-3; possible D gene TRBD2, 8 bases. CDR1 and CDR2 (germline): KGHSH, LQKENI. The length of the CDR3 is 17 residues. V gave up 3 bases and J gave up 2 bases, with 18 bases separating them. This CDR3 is CASSPGTRGRITDTQYF. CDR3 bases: TGTGCCAGCTCACCCGGGACTAGGGGGCGTATCACAGATACGCAGTATTTT. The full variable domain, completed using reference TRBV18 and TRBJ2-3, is NAGVMQNPRHLVRRRGQEARLRCSPMKGHSHVYWYRQLPEEGLKFMVYLQKENIIDESGMPKERFSAEFPKEGPSILRIQQVVRGDSAAYFCASSPGTRGRITDTQYFGPGTRLTVL.

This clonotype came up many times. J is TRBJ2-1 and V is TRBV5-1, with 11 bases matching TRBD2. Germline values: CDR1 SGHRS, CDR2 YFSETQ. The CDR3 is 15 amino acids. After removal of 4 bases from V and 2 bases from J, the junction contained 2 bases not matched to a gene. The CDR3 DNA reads TGCGCCAGCAGCATAGCGGGGGGGGCCTACAATGAGCAGTTCTTC. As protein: CASSIAGGAYNEQFF.

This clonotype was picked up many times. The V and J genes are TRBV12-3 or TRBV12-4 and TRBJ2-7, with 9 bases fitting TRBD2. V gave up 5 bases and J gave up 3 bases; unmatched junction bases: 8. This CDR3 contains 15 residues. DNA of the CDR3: TGTGCCAGCAGTCCCACGGGCGGGGGGGGCTACGAGCAGTACTTC. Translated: CASSPTGGGGYEQYF.